This TCR beta chain was profiled in a study of post-analysis software for immune sequencing data. Findings and caveats of the study: Normalized Chao1 diversity in multiple sclerosis patients fell significantly below that of controls. Strong co-clustering by F measure was evident for samples that had been prepared in the same batch. Patients had higher frequencies than controls of roughly five TRBV segments, including TRBV5-6, TRBV5-1 and TRBV20-1.

Concerning this clonotype itself: The target antigen is unknown. Germline and junction disagree at one end, which may indicate a read error.

cDNA libraries for TCR beta contained unique molecular identifiers. Out of roughly 1 to 11 million T cells, a few hundred thousand cDNA molecules were generated. TCRdb itself ran the PCR reads through MiXCR, one entry per CDR3 protein. The profile shows approximately 250,000 distinct CDR3 sequences, 35% to 40% of them singletons. This CDR3 has 14 residues. The germline CDR1 and CDR2 sequences are SGHTA and FQGNSA. Sequenced material: blood. The sequence was obtained from a girl aged 5-17 years with multiple sclerosis. The V call is TRBV7-2, the J call TRBJ1-6; 10 nucleotides line up with TRBD1. The chain's CDR3 is CASRGTGAASPPHF. CDR3 DNA: TGTGCCAGCAGAGGGACAGGGGCGGCTTCACCCCCCCACTTT.